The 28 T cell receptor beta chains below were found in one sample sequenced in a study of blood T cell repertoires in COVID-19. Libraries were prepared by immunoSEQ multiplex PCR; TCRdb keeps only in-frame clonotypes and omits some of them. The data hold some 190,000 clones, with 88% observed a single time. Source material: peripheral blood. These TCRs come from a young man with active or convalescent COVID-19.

The chain's CDR3 is CASSSSPGTEETQYF. The CDR3 coding sequence is TGTGCCAGCAGCTCCTCACCCGGGACAGAAGAGACCCAGTACTTC. The rearrangement uses TRBV7-2 and TRBJ2-5; TRBD1 aligns across 7 bases. J was trimmed by 3 bases and V by 4 bases; bases with no gene match: 8. This CDR3 is 15 amino acids long. In germline, CDR1 is SGHTA, CDR2 FQGNSA. The full variable domain, its missing parts supplied by reference TRBV7-2 and TRBJ2-5, is GAGVSQSPSNKVTEKGKDVELRCDPISGHTALYWYRQSLGQGLEFLIYFQGNSAPDKSGLPSDRFSAERTGGSVSTLTIQRTQQEDSAVYLCASSSSPGTEETQYFGPGTRLLVL.

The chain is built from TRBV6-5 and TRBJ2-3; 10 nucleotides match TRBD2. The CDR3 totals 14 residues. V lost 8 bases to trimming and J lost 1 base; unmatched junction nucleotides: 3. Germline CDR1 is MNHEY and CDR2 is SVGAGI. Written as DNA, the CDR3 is TGTGCCAGCGTCAGCGGGGGGGGCACAGATACGCAGTATTTT. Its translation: CASVSGGGTDTQYF.

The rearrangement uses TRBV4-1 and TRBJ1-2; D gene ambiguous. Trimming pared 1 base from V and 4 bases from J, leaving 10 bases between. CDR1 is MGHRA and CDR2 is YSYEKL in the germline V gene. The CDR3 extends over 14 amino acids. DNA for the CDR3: TGCGCCAGCAGCCAAGCTTCGGGTAGCTATGGCTACACCTTC. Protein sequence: CASSQASGSYGYTF.

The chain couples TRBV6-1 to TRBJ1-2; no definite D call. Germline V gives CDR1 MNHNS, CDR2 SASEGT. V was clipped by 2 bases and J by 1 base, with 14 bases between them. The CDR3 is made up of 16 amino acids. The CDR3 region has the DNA TGTGCCAGCAGTGAATATAGGCAGGTCAATAACTATGGCTACACCTTC. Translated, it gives CASSEYRQVNNYGYTF.

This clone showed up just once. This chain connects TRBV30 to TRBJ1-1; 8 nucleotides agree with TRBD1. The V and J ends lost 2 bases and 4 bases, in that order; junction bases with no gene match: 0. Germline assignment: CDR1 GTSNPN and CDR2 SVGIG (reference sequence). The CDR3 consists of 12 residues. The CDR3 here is CAWSTGGTEAFF. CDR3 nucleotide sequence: TGTGCCTGGAGTACAGGGGGCACTGAAGCTTTCTTT.

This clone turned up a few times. The CDR3 loop reads CTSSLERLAGLSYEQYF. The CDR3, as DNA: TGCACCAGCAGCCTAGAACGGCTAGCGGGCCTCTCCTACGAGCAGTACTTC. J is TRBJ2-7 and V is TRBV1; the table's D gene call, TRBD2, was not cross checked with the DNA. TRBV1 is tagged as a pseudogene. The CDR3 extends over 17 amino acids.

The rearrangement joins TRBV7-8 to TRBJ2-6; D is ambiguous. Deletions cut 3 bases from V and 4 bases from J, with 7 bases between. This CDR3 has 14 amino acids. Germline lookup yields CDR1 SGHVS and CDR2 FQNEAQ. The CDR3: CASSFFSGANVLTF. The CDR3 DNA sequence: TGTGCCAGCAGCTTTTTCTCCGGGGCCAACGTCCTGACTTTC.

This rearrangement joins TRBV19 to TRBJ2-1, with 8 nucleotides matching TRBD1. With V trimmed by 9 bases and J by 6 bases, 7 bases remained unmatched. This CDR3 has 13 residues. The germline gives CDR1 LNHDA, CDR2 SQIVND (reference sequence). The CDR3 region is CASGDRYLNEQFF. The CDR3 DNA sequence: TGTGCCAGCGGGGACAGGTACCTCAATGAGCAGTTCTTC.

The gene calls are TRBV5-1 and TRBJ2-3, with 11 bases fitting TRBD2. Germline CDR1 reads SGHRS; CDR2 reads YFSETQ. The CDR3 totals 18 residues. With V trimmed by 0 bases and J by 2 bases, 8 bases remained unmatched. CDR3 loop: CASSLGPTSGRNTDTQYF. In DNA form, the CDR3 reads TGCGCCAGCAGCTTGGGTCCTACTAGCGGGAGAAACACAGATACGCAGTATTTT.

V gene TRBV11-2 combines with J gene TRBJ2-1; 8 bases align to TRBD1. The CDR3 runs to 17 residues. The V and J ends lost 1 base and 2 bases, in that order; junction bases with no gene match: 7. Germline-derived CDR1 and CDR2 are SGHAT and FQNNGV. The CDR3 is CASSLGYRGWPYNEQFF. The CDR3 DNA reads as TGTGCCAGCAGCTTAGGATACAGGGGGTGGCCCTACAATGAGCAGTTCTTC.

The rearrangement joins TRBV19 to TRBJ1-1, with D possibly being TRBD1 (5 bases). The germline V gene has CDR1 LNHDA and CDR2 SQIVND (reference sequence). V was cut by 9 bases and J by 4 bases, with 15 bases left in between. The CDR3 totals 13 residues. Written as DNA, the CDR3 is TGTGCCAGCCACCAGGGATTATTCACTGAAGCTTTCTTT. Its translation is CASHQGLFTEAFF.

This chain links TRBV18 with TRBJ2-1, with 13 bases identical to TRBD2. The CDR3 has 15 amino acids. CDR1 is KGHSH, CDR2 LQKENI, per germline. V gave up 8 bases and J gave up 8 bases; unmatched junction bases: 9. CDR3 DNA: TGTGCCAGCACCCCACCAGGACTAGCGGGGGATGAGCAGTTCTTC. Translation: CASTPPGLAGDEQFF. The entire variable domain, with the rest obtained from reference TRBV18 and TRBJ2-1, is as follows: NAGVMQNPRHLVRRRGQEARLRCSPMKGHSHVYWYRQLPEEGLKFMVYLQKENIIDESGMPKERFSAEFPKEGPSILRIQQVVRGDSAAYFCASTPPGLAGDEQFFGPGTRLTVL.

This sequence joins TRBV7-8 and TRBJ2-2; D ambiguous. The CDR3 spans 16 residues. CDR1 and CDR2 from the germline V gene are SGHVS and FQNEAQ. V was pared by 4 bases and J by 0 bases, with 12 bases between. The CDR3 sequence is CASSSGQLTNTGELFF. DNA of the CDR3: TGTGCCAGCAGCTCGGGTCAACTAACGAACACCGGGGAGCTGTTTTTT.

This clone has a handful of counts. DNA of the CDR3: TGTGCCAGCGGAACTCAGGGGGCGGGCAATCAGCCCCAGCATTTT. Translation: CASGTQGAGNQPQHF. The chain has TRBV27 and TRBJ1-5; 8 nucleotides align to TRBD1. Germline V lookup: CDR1 MNHEY, CDR2 SMNVEV (reference sequence). Unmatched junction bases numbered 8, after V lost 8 bases and J lost 2 bases. This CDR3 is built from 15 residues.

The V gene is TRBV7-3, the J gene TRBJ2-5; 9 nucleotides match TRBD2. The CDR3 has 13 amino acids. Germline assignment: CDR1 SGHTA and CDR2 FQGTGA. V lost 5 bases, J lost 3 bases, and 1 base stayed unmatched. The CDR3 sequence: CASSRLAEETQYF. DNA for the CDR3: TGTGCCAGCAGCCGACTAGCGGAAGAGACCCAGTACTTC. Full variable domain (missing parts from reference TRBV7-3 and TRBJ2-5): GAGVSQTPSNKVTEKGKYVELRCDPISGHTALYWYRQSLGQGPEFLIYFQGTGAADDSGLPNDRFFAVRPEGSVSTLKIQRTERGDSAVYLCASSRLAEETQYFGPGTRLLVL.

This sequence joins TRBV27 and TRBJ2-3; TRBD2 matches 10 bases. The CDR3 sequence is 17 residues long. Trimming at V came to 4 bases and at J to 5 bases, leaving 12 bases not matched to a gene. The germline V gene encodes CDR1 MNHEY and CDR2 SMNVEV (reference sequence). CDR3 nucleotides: TGTGCCAGCAGTTACGGATGGCGAGCGGGGGGGCAAGATACGCAGTATTTT. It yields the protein CASSYGWRAGGQDTQYF.

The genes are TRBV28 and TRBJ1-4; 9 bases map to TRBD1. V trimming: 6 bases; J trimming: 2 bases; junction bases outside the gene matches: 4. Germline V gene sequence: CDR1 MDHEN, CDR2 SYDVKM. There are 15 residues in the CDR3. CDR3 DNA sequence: TGTGCCAGCAGCTGGGACAGGGCTACTAATGAAAAACTGTTTTTT. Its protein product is CASSWDRATNEKLFF.

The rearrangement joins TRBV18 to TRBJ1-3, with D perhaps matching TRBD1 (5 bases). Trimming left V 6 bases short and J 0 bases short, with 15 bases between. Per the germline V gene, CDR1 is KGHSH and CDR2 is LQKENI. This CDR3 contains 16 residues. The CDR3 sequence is CASSGGTKSSGNTIYF. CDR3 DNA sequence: TGTGCCAGCTCGGGAGGGACGAAAAGCTCTGGAAACACCATATATTTT.

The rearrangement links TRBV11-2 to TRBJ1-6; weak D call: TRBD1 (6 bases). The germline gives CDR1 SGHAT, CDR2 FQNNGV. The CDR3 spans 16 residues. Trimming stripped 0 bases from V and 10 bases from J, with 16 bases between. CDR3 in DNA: TGTGCCAGCAGCTTAGATTCACAGGGCCCCAACTCACCCCTCCACTTT. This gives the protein CASSLDSQGPNSPLHF.

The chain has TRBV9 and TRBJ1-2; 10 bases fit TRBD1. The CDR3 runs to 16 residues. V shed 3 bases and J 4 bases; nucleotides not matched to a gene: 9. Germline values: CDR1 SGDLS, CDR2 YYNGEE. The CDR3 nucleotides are TGTGCCAGCAGCGGACTAAGACAGGGGGCGAGCTATGGCTACACCTTC. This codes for CASSGLRQGASYGYTF.

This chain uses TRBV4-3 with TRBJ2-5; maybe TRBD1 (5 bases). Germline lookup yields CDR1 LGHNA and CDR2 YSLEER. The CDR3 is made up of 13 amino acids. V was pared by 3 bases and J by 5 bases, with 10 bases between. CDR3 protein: CASSQGLPETQYF. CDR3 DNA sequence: TGCGCCAGCAGCCAGGGGCTTCCGGAGACCCAGTACTTC.

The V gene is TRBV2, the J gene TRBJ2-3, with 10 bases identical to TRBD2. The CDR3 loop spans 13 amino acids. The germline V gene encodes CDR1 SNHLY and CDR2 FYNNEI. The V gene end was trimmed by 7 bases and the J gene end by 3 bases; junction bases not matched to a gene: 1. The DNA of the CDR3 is TGTGCCAGCAAGGGACTAGCGACAGATACGCAGTATTTT. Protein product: CASKGLATDTQYF.

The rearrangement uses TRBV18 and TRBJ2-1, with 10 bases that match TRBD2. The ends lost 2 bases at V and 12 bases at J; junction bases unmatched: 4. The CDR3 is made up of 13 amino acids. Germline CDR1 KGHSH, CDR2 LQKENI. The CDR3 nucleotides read TGTGCCAGCTCACCAGGAGCGGGAGGGATGCAGTTCTTC. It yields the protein CASSPGAGGMQFF.

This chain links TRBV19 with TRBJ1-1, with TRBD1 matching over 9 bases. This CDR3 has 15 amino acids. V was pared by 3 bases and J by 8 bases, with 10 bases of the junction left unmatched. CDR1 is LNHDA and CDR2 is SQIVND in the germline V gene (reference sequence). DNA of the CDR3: TGTGCCAGTAGTATGGGGACAGGGAGGACAGTGGAAGCTTTCTTT. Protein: CASSMGTGRTVEAFF.

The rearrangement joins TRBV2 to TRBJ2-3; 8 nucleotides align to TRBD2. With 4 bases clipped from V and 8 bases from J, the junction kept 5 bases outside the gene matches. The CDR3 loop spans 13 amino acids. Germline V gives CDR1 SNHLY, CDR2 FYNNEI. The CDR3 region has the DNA TGTGCCAGCAGTGCTTCGGGGGGGGGTACGCAGTATTTT. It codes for CASSASGGGTQYF.

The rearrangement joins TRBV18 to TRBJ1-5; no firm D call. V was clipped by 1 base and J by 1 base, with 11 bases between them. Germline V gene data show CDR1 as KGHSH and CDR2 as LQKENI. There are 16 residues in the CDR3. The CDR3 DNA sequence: TGTGCCAGCTCACCACTCGCGCGGGAGAGCAATCAGCCCCAGCATTTT. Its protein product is CASSPLARESNQPQHF.

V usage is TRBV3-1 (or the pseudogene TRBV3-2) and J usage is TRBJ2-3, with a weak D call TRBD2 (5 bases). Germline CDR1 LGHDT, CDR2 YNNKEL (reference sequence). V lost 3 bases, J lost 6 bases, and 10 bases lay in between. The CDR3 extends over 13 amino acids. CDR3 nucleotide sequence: TGTGCCAGCAGCCAGGGGAGCGAGGATACGCAGTATTTT. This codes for CASSQGSEDTQYF.

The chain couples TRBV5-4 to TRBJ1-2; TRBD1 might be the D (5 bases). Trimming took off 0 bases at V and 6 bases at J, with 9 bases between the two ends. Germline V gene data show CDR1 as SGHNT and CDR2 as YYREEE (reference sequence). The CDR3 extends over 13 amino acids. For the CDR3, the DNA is TGTGCCAGCAGCTTGGCGGGGGGTAATGGCTACACCTTC. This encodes CASSLAGGNGYTF.